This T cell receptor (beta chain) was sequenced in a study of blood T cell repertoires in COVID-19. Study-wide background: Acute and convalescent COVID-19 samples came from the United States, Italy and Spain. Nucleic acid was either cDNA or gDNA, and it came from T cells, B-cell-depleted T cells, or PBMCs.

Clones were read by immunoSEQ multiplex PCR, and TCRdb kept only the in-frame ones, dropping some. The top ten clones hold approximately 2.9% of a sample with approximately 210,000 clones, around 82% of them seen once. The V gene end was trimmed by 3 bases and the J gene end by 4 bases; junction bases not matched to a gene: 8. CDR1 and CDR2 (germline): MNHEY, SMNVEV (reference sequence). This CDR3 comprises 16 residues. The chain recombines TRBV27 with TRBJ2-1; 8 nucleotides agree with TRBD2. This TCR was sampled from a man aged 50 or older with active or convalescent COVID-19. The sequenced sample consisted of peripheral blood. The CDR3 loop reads CASSFLKAGAYNEQFF. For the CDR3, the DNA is TGTGCCAGCAGTTTCTTAAAAGCGGGAGCGTACAATGAGCAGTTCTTC.